The 21 T cell receptor beta chains below were found in one sample sequenced in a study of OX40 agonist ivuxolimab in advanced cancers. The protocol was immunoSEQ multiplex PCR, while the TCRdb copy is restricted to in-frame clones and leaves out a portion. The sample shows 90,000 to 95,000 clones, about 90% of them seen only once. Sequenced here: CD4+ or CD8+ T cells sorted from blood, sampled in a trial of the OX40 agonist ivuxolimab. These receptors were obtained from an adult with an advanced solid tumor such as melanoma, head and neck, liver or kidney cancer.

This chain connects TRBV28 to TRBJ1-5; unclear D gene. V was pared by 3 bases and J by 5 bases, with 14 bases between. From germline, CDR1 is MDHEN and CDR2 SYDVKM. The CDR3 is 15 amino acids. The CDR3 DNA follows: TGTGCCAGCAGTTTTTTGAGGCTCCGGGATCAGCCCCAGCATTTT. Encoded protein: CASSFLRLRDQPQHF.

This clone was counted a single time. The V gene is TRBV28, the J gene TRBJ1-2; possibly TRBD1 for D (5 bases). V lost 6 bases to trimming and J lost 4 bases, with 12 bases between them. The CDR3 runs 13 residues. Germline V lookup: CDR1 MDHEN, CDR2 SYDVKM. CDR3 residues: CASRAGFVYGYTF. The CDR3 DNA reads TGTGCCAGCAGGGCAGGGTTTGTCTATGGCTACACCTTC.

Remarks on this clone: The sample contains more than one DNA sequence encoding this CDR3. The chain recombines TRBV5-5 with TRBJ1-5; 8 bases align to TRBD1. V lost 4 bases to trimming and J lost 5 bases; unmatched junction nucleotides: 2. The CDR3 contains 13 residues. Germline lookup yields CDR1 SGHKS and CDR2 YYEKEE (reference sequence). CDR3 loop: CASSLQGDQPQHF. The CDR3 DNA reads as TGTGCCAGCAGCCTACAGGGGGATCAGCCCCAGCATTTT.

V usage is TRBV7-2 and J usage is TRBJ1-3; D is uncertain. This CDR3 is 15 amino acids long. Germline assignment: CDR1 SGHTA and CDR2 FQGNSA. V was pared by 5 bases and J by 1 base, with 12 bases between. DNA of the CDR3: TGTGCCAGCAGCACACAGAGTACTTCTGGAAACACCATATATTTT. Protein: CASSTQSTSGNTIYF.

This rearrangement joins TRBV15 to TRBJ2-3; the match to TRBD2 covers 13 bases. The CDR3 has 17 residues. Germline trimming cut 0 bases from V and 4 bases from J; bases unmatched to any gene: 4. CDR1 and CDR2 (germline): LNHNV, YYDKDF (reference sequence). In DNA, the CDR3 is TGTGCCACCAGCAGAGATGGACTAGCGGGAGCCGCAGATACGCAGTATTTT. This gives the protein CATSRDGLAGAADTQYF.

In this sample, this clone turned up a few times. The chain uses TRBV6-5 and TRBJ1-2; the D gene is possibly TRBD1 (5 bases). Trimming stripped 5 bases from V and 8 bases from J, with 12 bases between. This CDR3 has 12 amino acids. The germline V gene encodes CDR1 MNHEY and CDR2 SVGAGI. The CDR3 nucleotides read TGTGCCAGCAGTACGGGGACTTCGGGCTACACCTTC. It codes for CASSTGTSGYTF.

The genes are TRBV11-2 and TRBJ1-5, with D tentatively TRBD1 (6 bases). The length of the CDR3 is 15 residues. V was shortened by 5 bases and J by 7 bases, with 18 bases between the two germline ends. The V gene's germline CDR1 is SGHAT and CDR2 FQNNGV. The CDR3 protein is CASSRELGARQPQHF. The CDR3 nucleotides read TGTGCCAGCAGCCGTGAACTGGGGGCTCGCCAGCCCCAGCATTTT.

The chain uses TRBV5-5 and TRBJ2-5, with 10 bases lining up with TRBD1. The CDR3 loop spans 16 amino acids. CDR1 and CDR2 (germline): SGHKS, YYEKEE (reference sequence). J was trimmed by 4 bases and V by 4 bases; bases with no gene match: 10. The CDR3 protein is CASSPINRDRGETQYF. The CDR3 DNA reads TGTGCCAGCAGCCCCATTAACCGGGACAGGGGAGAGACCCAGTACTTC.

The chain couples TRBV28 to TRBJ2-7; D ambiguous. The V end was cut by 8 bases, the J end by 5 bases, with 7 bases between. Germline-derived CDR1 and CDR2 are MDHEN and SYDVKM. CDR3 length: 10 amino acids. CDR3 sequence (DNA): TGTGCCAGCGGTCCCCACGAGCAGTACTTC. Its translation: CASGPHEQYF.

The gene calls are TRBV5-1 and TRBJ1-2; D not resolved. CDR1 and CDR2 (germline): SGHRS, YFSETQ. The CDR3 is made up of 14 amino acids. Deletions cut 5 bases from V and 1 base from J, with 12 bases between. CDR3: CASSPDIYNYGYTF. The CDR3 nucleotides are TGCGCCAGCAGTCCTGACATATATAACTATGGCTACACCTTC.

Regarding this clone: A read error may account for a junction end that differs from germline. Other DNA sequences from this sample encode an identical CDR3 as well. The chain joins TRBV5-1 to TRBJ2-1, with 9 positions matching TRBD2. Germline CDR1 and CDR2: SGHRS and YFSETQ. CDR3 length: 14 residues. The CDR3 loop reads CASRGTSSYNEQFF. CDR3 DNA sequence: TGCGCCAGCCGAGGGACTAGCTCCTACAATGAACAGTTCTTC. The entire variable domain, with the rest obtained from reference TRBV5-1 and TRBJ2-1, is as follows: KAGVTQTPRYLIKTRGQQVTLSCSPISGHRSVSWYQQTPGQGLQFLFEYFSETQRNKGNFPGRFSGRQFSNSRSEMNVSTLELGDSALYLCASRGTSSYNEQFFGPGTRLTVL.

This clone showed up just once. V usage is TRBV5-1 and J usage is TRBJ2-2; 9 bases are a match to TRBD1. Germline lookup yields CDR1 SGHRS and CDR2 YFSETQ. Losses at the gene ends were 5 bases for V and 2 bases for J; bases not matched to a gene: 4. This CDR3 has 15 residues. The CDR3 spells CASSRQGVNTGELFF. The DNA of the CDR3 is TGCGCCAGCAGTCGACAGGGGGTCAACACCGGGGAGCTGTTTTTT.

The count of this clone is one. CDR3 sequence: CASSARTGEGDQYF. CDR3 DNA sequence: TGTGCCAGCAGTGCCCGGACAGGGGAAGGTGACCAGTACTTC. The chain links TRBV2 to TRBJ2-5, with TRBD1 matching over 9 bases. The length of the CDR3 is 14 residues. V was clipped by 4 bases and J by 10 bases; unmatched bases: 10. Looked up from germline, CDR1 is SNHLY and CDR2 is FYNNEI.

The gene calls are TRBV4-3 and TRBJ1-3; TRBD1 matches at 9 bases. Germline V gene data show CDR1 as LGHNA and CDR2 as YSLEER. V shed 4 bases and J 0 bases; nucleotides not matched to a gene: 1. The CDR3 has 15 amino acids. This chain's CDR3 is CASSPGQGSGNTIYF. The CDR3, as DNA: TGCGCCAGCAGCCCGGGACAGGGCTCTGGAAACACCATATATTTT.

This clone was detected only once. This rearrangement joins TRBV28 to TRBJ1-5, with D uncertain. V lost 5 bases to trimming and J lost 4 bases, with 6 bases between them. The CDR3 is 12 residues long. Germline assignment: CDR1 MDHEN and CDR2 SYDVKM. Here the CDR3 reads CASSTLNQPQHF. The CDR3 nucleotides read TGTGCCAGCAGTACCCTAAATCAGCCCCAGCATTTT.

The genes are TRBV5-1 and TRBJ2-7; D may match TRBD1 or TRBD2 (5 bases each). Trimming cost V 10 bases and J 4 bases, with 21 bases left between them. The germline V gene encodes CDR1 SGHRS and CDR2 YFSETQ. The CDR3 has 14 amino acids. In DNA, the CDR3 is TGCGCCGGACCCCGGGACGGAAAACTATACGAGCAGTACGTC. Translating gives CAGPRDGKLYEQYV.

The rearrangement joins TRBV15 to TRBJ1-4; TRBD1 aligns across 9 bases. The CDR3 length is 13 residues. J lost 8 bases, V lost 10 bases, and 8 bases had no gene match. Germline-derived CDR1 and CDR2 are LNHNV and YYDKDF (reference sequence). CDR3 in DNA: TGTGCCATTAAACGGACAGGGGTGGAAAAACTGTTTTTT. It translates to CAIKRTGVEKLFF.

This sequence joins TRBV7-9 and TRBJ2-6, with TRBD1 identical over 7 bases. J gave up 1 base and V 2 bases, and 2 bases lay outside the gene matches. Per the germline V gene, CDR1 is SEHNR and CDR2 is FQNEAQ (reference sequence). The CDR3 runs to 16 residues. CDR3 in DNA: TGTGCCAGCAGCTTACACAGGGGTTCTGGGGCCAACGTCCTGACTTTC. It encodes CASSLHRGSGANVLTF.

The V and J genes are TRBV5-4 and TRBJ2-7; TRBD1 is a possible D gene (5 bases). Germline CDR1 and CDR2: SGHNT and YYREEE (reference sequence). Trimming left V 4 bases short and J 1 base short, with 15 bases between. This CDR3 comprises 15 residues. The chain's CDR3 is CASSPGVAGSYEQYF. CDR3 DNA: TGTGCCAGCAGCCCGGGCGTGGCAGGGTCCTACGAGCAGTACTTC.

This clone was seen more than once but under ten times. The V and J genes are TRBV5-4 and TRBJ1-1, with D tentatively TRBD1 (6 bases). Germline CDR1 is SGHNT and CDR2 is YYREEE (reference sequence). The CDR3 length is 13 residues. Trimming removed 2 bases from V and 3 bases from J, with 8 bases in between. CDR3 loop: CASSLQGDTEAFF. The CDR3 DNA follows: TGTGCCAGCAGCTTACAGGGAGACACTGAAGCTTTCTTT. Full variable domain (outside the CDR3, taken from reference TRBV5-4 and TRBJ1-1): ETGVTQSPTHLIKTRGQQVTLRCSSQSGHNTVSWYQQALGQGPQFIFQYYREEENGRGNFPPRFSGLQFPNYSSELNVNALELDDSALYLCASSLQGDTEAFFGQGTRLTVV.

The rearrangement uses TRBV14 and TRBJ2-7; no clear D. The CDR3 runs to 14 residues. Looked up from germline, CDR1 is SGHDN and CDR2 is FVKESK. The V and J ends lost 4 bases and 7 bases respectively, with 17 bases between them. CDR3 amino acids: CASSLQTFLSEQYF. The CDR3 coding sequence is TGTGCCAGCAGCCTACAGACCTTTTTATCTGAGCAGTACTTC.